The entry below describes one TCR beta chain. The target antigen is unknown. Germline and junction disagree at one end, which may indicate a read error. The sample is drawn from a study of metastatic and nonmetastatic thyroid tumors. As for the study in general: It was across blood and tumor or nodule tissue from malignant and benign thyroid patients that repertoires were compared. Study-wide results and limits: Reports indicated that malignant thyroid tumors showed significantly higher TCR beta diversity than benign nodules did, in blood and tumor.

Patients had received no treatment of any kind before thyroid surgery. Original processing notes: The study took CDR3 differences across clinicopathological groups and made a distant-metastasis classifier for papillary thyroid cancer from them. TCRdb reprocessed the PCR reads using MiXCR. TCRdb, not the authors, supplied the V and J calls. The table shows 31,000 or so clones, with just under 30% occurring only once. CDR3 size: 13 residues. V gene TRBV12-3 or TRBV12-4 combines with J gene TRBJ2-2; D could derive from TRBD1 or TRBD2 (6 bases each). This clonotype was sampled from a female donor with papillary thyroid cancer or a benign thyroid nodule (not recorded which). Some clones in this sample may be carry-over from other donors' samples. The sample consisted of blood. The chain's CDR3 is CASRKGGLGEQFF. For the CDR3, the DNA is TGTGCCAGCAGAAAGGGGGGTTTAGGGGAGCAGTTTTTT.